The rows below give T cell receptor beta chains drawn from one sample of a study of identical twins. TCRdb re-called the 5' RACE reads through MiXCR, storing one row per CDR3 protein. The table shows some 300,000 distinct CDR3 sequences, with roughly an eighth occurring only once. Separately, the same data were catalogued under a study of yellow fever vaccine responses in identical twins.

Source material: CD8+ T cells sorted from blood. These TCRs come from a woman under 30 in good health. Each CDR3 is given with its conserved first and last residue. The order of the fields is V gene, J gene, D gene, clone size, CDR3 DNA, CDR3 protein. A D gene is named only where the DNA matches it firmly. The listing skips clone size in some rows; elsewhere it reads once, few, many or a size class.

v_gene: TRBV25-1
j_gene: TRBJ2-1
d_gene: TRBD2
abundance: few
CDR3nt: TGTGCCAGCCGGGCTCCGGCTAGCGGGAGTGGCAATGAGCAGTTCTTC
CDR3aa: CASRAPASGSGNEQFF

v_gene: TRBV3-1
j_gene: TRBJ2-1
d_gene: .
abundance: few
CDR3nt: TGTGCCAGCAGCCGGACCCGGGGAATAAGAAATGAGCAGTTCTTC
CDR3aa: CASSRTRGIRNEQFF

v_gene: TRBV29-1
j_gene: TRBJ1-1
d_gene: .
abundance: .
CDR3nt: TGCAGCGTTGAGTTGGAAGGGAGGGGGGAAGCTTTCTTT
CDR3aa: CSVELEGRGEAFF

v_gene: TRBV20-1
j_gene: TRBJ2-2
d_gene: TRBD1
abundance: many
CDR3nt: TGCAGTGCTAGAGACCTGGAACAGGGGGACACCGGGGAGCTGTTTTTT
CDR3aa: CSARDLEQGDTGELFF

v_gene: TRBV3-1
j_gene: TRBJ2-5
d_gene: TRBD2
abundance: .
CDR3nt: TGTGCCAGCAGCCAAGTGTATACTAGCGGGGGGGTTTTAGAGACCCAGTACTTC
CDR3aa: CASSQVYTSGGVLETQYF

v_gene: TRBV11-1
j_gene: TRBJ2-4
d_gene: .
abundance: .
CDR3nt: TGTGCCAGCAGCTCAACCACAGGGTACGACAAAAACATTCAGTACTTC
CDR3aa: CASSSTTGYDKNIQYF

v_gene: TRBV20-1
j_gene: TRBJ2-5
d_gene: TRBD1
abundance: few
CDR3nt: TGCAGTGCAACGGACAGGGGTCGAGAGACCCAGTACTTC
CDR3aa: CSATDRGRETQYF

v_gene: TRBV11-2
j_gene: TRBJ2-1
d_gene: .
abundance: many
CDR3nt: TGTGCCAGCAGCTTAAGTCCGACGGTTACCTACAATGAGCAGTTCTTC
CDR3aa: CASSLSPTVTYNEQFF

v_gene: TRBV20-1
j_gene: TRBJ2-5
d_gene: .
abundance: .
CDR3nt: TGCAGTGCTAGAGATCTGGACACGGGGGAAGAGACCCCGTACTTC
CDR3aa: CSARDLDTGEETPYF

v_gene: TRBV7-9
j_gene: TRBJ1-1
d_gene: .
abundance: .
CDR3nt: TGTGCCAGCAGCTTAGGGATGACTGAAGCTTTCTTT
CDR3aa: CASSLGMTEAFF

v_gene: TRBV7-9
j_gene: TRBJ2-2
d_gene: .
abundance: many
CDR3nt: TGTGCCAGCAGCCCCCCTCTGGCCCCCGGGGAGCTGTTTTTT
CDR3aa: CASSPPLAPGELFF

v_gene: TRBV5-1
j_gene: TRBJ1-1
d_gene: .
abundance: few
CDR3nt: TGCGCCAGCAGCTTGGTCTGGAACACTGAAGCTTTCTTT
CDR3aa: CASSLVWNTEAFF

v_gene: TRBV3-1
j_gene: TRBJ2-3
d_gene: TRBD2
abundance: .
CDR3nt: TGTGCCAGCAGCCAAGTGGTAGCGGGGACAGATACGCAGTATTTT
CDR3aa: CASSQVVAGTDTQYF

v_gene: TRBV7-2
j_gene: TRBJ2-5
d_gene: TRBD2
abundance: many
CDR3nt: TGTGCCAGCAGCTCGGGGGGGATGGAGACCCAGTACTTC
CDR3aa: CASSSGGMETQYF

v_gene: TRBV3-1
j_gene: TRBJ2-2
d_gene: .
abundance: many
CDR3nt: TGTGCCAGCAGCCAAGATTTGAGTGTCACCGGGGAGCTGTTTTTT
CDR3aa: CASSQDLSVTGELFF

v_gene: TRBV10-2
j_gene: TRBJ1-2
d_gene: .
abundance: .
CDR3nt: TGCGCCAGCTCCAGGGAGGGGTCCTATGGCTACACCTTC
CDR3aa: CASSREGSYGYTF

v_gene: TRBV29-1
j_gene: TRBJ1-5
d_gene: .
abundance: few
CDR3nt: TGCAGCGTTACAACCCCCCGGGACAGCAATCAGCCCCAGCATTTT
CDR3aa: CSVTTPRDSNQPQHF

v_gene: TRBV14
j_gene: TRBJ2-1
d_gene: TRBD2
abundance: .
CDR3nt: TGTGCCAGCAGCCAAGATTCAGCGGGAGTAGTCTACAATGAGCAGTTCTTC
CDR3aa: CASSQDSAGVVYNEQFF

v_gene: TRBV5-6
j_gene: TRBJ2-2
d_gene: .
abundance: few
CDR3nt: TGTGCCAGCAGCTTCGATGACGGGAACACCGGGGAGCTGTTTTTT
CDR3aa: CASSFDDGNTGELFF

v_gene: TRBV29-1
j_gene: TRBJ2-7
d_gene: TRBD2
abundance: .
CDR3nt: TGCAGCGTTGAACGGGGGACTAGCAGCTACGAGCAGTACTTC
CDR3aa: CSVERGTSSYEQYF

v_gene: TRBV6-5
j_gene: TRBJ1-6
d_gene: .
abundance: .
CDR3nt: TGTGCCAGCAGTTACTCCCTGGTTAATTCACCCCTCCACTTT
CDR3aa: CASSYSLVNSPLHF

v_gene: TRBV7-6
j_gene: TRBJ2-3
d_gene: TRBD1
abundance: few
CDR3nt: TGTGCCAGCAGCCTAGGGACAGGGGTCCCAGATACGCAGTATTTT
CDR3aa: CASSLGTGVPDTQYF

v_gene: TRBV5-1
j_gene: TRBJ2-3
d_gene: TRBD2
abundance: .
CDR3nt: TGCGCCAGCAGCTTGGTCTCCCTAGCGGATACAGATACGCAGTATTTT
CDR3aa: CASSLVSLADTDTQYF

v_gene: TRBV7-8
j_gene: TRBJ2-2
d_gene: .
abundance: few
CDR3nt: TGTGCCAGCAGCCCGCCGGGACACCGGAACACCGGGGAGCTGTTTTTT
CDR3aa: CASSPPGHRNTGELFF

v_gene: TRBV5-6
j_gene: TRBJ2-1
d_gene: .
abundance: few
CDR3nt: TGTGCCAGCAGCTCTGGCACGGGGGTAAGTGAGCAGTTCTTC
CDR3aa: CASSSGTGVSEQFF